This T cell receptor beta chain comes out of a study of regulatory T cells in long-lasting Graves disease. To make TCR beta libraries, researchers used iRepertoire HTBI primers and Arm-PCR of CDR3 regions. TCRdb analysed the multiplex PCR reads with MiXCR anew, one entry per CDR3 protein. The sample gives more than 450,000 distinct CDR3 sequences, around 11% of which show up once; roughly 9.3% is in the top ten. This clonotype was seen at least ten times. The target antigen is unknown. The time point denotes: newly diagnosed GD, antithyroid drugs for less than 3 months. The TCR library used RNA extracted from PBMCs. Whole-study findings and limits: The study found TRBV28, TRBJ1-2 and TRBJ2-5 favored in persistent disease.

Germline V gene data show CDR1 as SGHDN and CDR2 as FVKESK. The CDR3 is 13 amino acids. The germline V and J ends were trimmed by 6 bases and 2 bases, with 10 bases remaining between them. The same specimen was also included in a second study, on T cells in Graves' hyperthyroidism and ophthalmopathy. In that study: Model output signaled ophthalmopathy a median roughly 6.1 months ahead of onset.

J is TRBJ2-5 and V is TRBV14; unclear D gene. Sequences were derived from peripheral blood mononuclear cells (PBMCs), sampled at new diagnosis, from a patient treated with antithyroid drugs. The receptor comes from a woman younger than 45 with Graves disease. The CDR3 DNA reads TGTGCCAGCAGTCTCGGTAAACAAGAGACCCAGTACTTC. This translates into CASSLGKQETQYF.